This is a list of T cell receptor beta chains from one sample in a study of T cell responses to AZD1222 COVID-19 vaccine. Profiled with immunoSEQ multiplex PCR; TCRdb holds only in-frame clones, not every one. The table has about 100,000 clones, about nine tenths seen once. The sample in question was peripheral blood, obtained on day 0 of AZD1222 vaccination. All receptors derive from an adult in good health. Each CDR3 is given with its conserved first and last residue. D genes are given only for firm matches. The size of a clone is reported for some rows only, either as once, few or many, or as a class for expanded clones.

D	size	V	J	CDR3	DNA
NA	NA	TRBV28	TRBJ2-2	CASSFNRELFF	TGTGCCAGCAGTTTTAATAGGGAGCTGTTTTTT
NA	once	TRBV25-1	TRBJ1-6	CASSAGSYSPLHF	TGTGCCAGCAGTGCGGGAAGTTACTCACCCCTCCACTTT
NA	once	TRBV9	TRBJ1-2	CASSVDGGNYGYTF	TGTGCCAGCAGCGTAGATGGCGGAAACTATGGCTACACCTTC
NA	NA	TRBV24-1	TRBJ2-6	CATSDDAVGLSGANVLTF	TGTGCCACCAGTGATGATGCAGTGGGGCTCTCTGGGGCCAACGTCCTGACTTTC
TRBD2	few	TRBV2	TRBJ2-3	CASSEAMAALAGVTDTQYF	TGTGCCAGCAGTGAAGCGATGGCCGCATTGGCGGGGGTCACAGATACGCAGTATTTT
NA	NA	TRBV5-1	TRBJ2-5	CASSLSRSGIWTQYF	TGCGCCAGCAGCTTGTCTCGGTCAGGTATTTGGACCCAGTACTTC
TRBD2	NA	TRBV5-1	TRBJ2-1	CASSSLKRGDYNEQFF	TGCGCCAGCAGCTCGCTTAAGCGGGGAGACTACAATGAGCAGTTCTTC
NA	few	TRBV3-1/TRBV3-2	TRBJ2-5	CASSQSEQQETQYF	TGTGCCAGCAGCCAATCGGAGCAACAAGAGACCCAGTACTTC
NA	NA	TRBV5-6	TRBJ1-3	CASSLARPSSGNTIYF	TGTGCCAGCAGCTTAGCAAGACCAAGCTCTGGAAACACCATATATTTT
TRBD1	NA	TRBV5-1	TRBJ1-1	CASSPGQSLRNTEAFF	TGCGCCAGCAGCCCGGGACAGTCATTGAGGAACACTGAAGCTTTCTTT
NA	few	TRBV18	TRBJ1-1	CASSLGPRATEAFF	TGTGCCAGCTCACTTGGGCCCAGGGCCACTGAAGCTTTCTTT
NA	NA	TRBV25-1	TRBJ1-2	CASSENGITDGYTF	TGTGCCAGCAGTGAGAACGGGATTACGGATGGCTACACCTTC
NA	NA	TRBV28	TRBJ2-1	CASSHPGGPSYNEQFF	TGTGCCAGCAGTCATCCAGGGGGGCCCTCCTACAATGAGCAGTTCTTC
NA	NA	TRBV19	TRBJ1-5	CASYPGGFNNQPQHF	TGTGCCAGTTATCCGGGGGGATTTAACAATCAGCCCCAGCATTTT
TRBD1	NA	TRBV14	TRBJ2-2	CASSLHTGAFTGELFF	TGTGCCAGCAGCCTGCATACAGGGGCCTTCACCGGGGAGCTGTTTTTT
TRBD1	NA	TRBV5-6	TRBJ1-5	CASSFRQGVQPQHF	TGTGCCAGCAGCTTTCGTCAGGGGGTTCAGCCCCAGCATTTT
TRBD1	once	TRBV10-3	TRBJ2-3	CAIKGTANHADTQYF	TGTGCCATCAAGGGGACAGCTAACCATGCAGATACGCAGTATTTT
TRBD2	NA	TRBV28	TRBJ2-1	CASSFGLASDEQFF	TGTGCCAGCAGTTTTGGACTAGCAAGCGATGAGCAGTTCTTC
NA	NA	TRBV21-1	TRBJ2-5	CASGHRGSGETQYF	TGTGCCAGCGGACACAGGGGTAGTGGGGAGACCCAGTACTTC
NA	NA	TRBV5-1	TRBJ1-1	CASSLEVMGNTEAFF	TGCGCCAGCAGCTTGGAGGTGATGGGGAACACTGAAGCTTTCTTT
NA	NA	TRBV13	TRBJ1-5	CASSLSPAGQPQHF	TGTGCCAGCAGCTTATCCCCCGCGGGTCAGCCCCAGCATTTT
NA	NA	TRBV11-3	TRBJ2-1	CASSLGPYDEQFF	TGTGCCAGCAGCTTAGGTCCGTACGATGAGCAGTTCTTC
TRBD1	NA	TRBV9	TRBJ1-4	CASSVAPGDRGATNEKLFF	TGTGCCAGCAGCGTAGCTCCGGGGGACAGGGGAGCGACTAATGAAAAACTGTTTTTT
TRBD1	NA	TRBV18	TRBJ1-1	CASSPPSGQGTEAFF	TGTGCCAGCTCACCACCGAGCGGACAGGGAACTGAAGCTTTCTTT
TRBD2	NA	TRBV3-1/TRBV3-2	TRBJ2-7	CASSRNLLAGTYEQYF	TGTGCCAGCAGCCGAAATCTACTAGCGGGGACATACGAGCAGTACTTC
TRBD2	once	TRBV4-2	TRBJ2-3	CASSPTSGGAWDTQYF	TGTGCCAGCAGCCCGACTAGCGGGGGGGCATGGGATACGCAGTATTTT
NA	NA	TRBV6-1	TRBJ1-1	CASSEEGFEAFF	TGTGCCAGCAGTGAAGAGGGCTTTGAAGCTTTCTTT
NA	NA	TRBV24-1	TRBJ1-2	CATSDPRDGNYGYTF	TGTGCCACCAGTGACCCGCGGGACGGCAACTATGGCTACACCTTC
TRBD1	NA	TRBV10-2	TRBJ2-7	CASSAGQIYEQYF	TGCGCCAGCAGTGCGGGACAGATCTACGAGCAGTACTTC
NA	NA	TRBV3-1/TRBV3-2	TRBJ1-1	CASRPGMEGTEAFF	TGTGCCAGCAGACCTGGAATGGAGGGGACTGAAGCTTTCTTT
TRBD1	NA	TRBV11-1	TRBJ2-4	CASSSGQRLQYF	TGTGCCAGCAGCTCGGGACAGCGCCTTCAGTACTTC
NA	NA	TRBV6-5	TRBJ2-7	CASSPSSYEQYF	TGTGCCAGCTCCCCCAGCTCCTACGAGCAGTACTTC
TRBD1	NA	TRBV5-6	TRBJ1-5	CASSPGQGALNQPQHF	TGTGCCAGCAGCCCAGGGCAGGGGGCCCTTAATCAGCCCCAGCATTTT
TRBD1	NA	TRBV29-1	TRBJ2-5	CSVDGTGANWDETQYF	TGCAGCGTTGACGGGACAGGGGCGAATTGGGACGAGACCCAGTACTTC
TRBD1	NA	TRBV19	TRBJ2-7	CASRARDSDYEQYF	TGTGCCAGTAGGGCTCGGGACAGCGATTACGAGCAGTACTTC
NA	NA	TRBV3-1/TRBV3-2	TRBJ1-6	CASSQGSGYYNSPLHF	TGTGCCAGCAGCCAAGGTTCCGGGTACTATAATTCACCCCTCCACTTT
TRBD1	NA	TRBV13	TRBJ2-2	CASLSRGTGGSGELFF	TGTGCCAGCCTCTCTCGGGGGACAGGGGGCTCCGGGGAGCTGTTTTTT
NA	NA	TRBV19	TRBJ1-5	CASSRRQAGPSNQPQHF	TGTGCCAGTAGCCGGAGACAGGCAGGTCCTAGCAATCAGCCCCAGCATTTT
TRBD2	NA	TRBV7-2	TRBJ2-7	CASSLSSGGYEQYF	TGTGCCAGCAGCTTGTCTAGCGGGGGCTACGAGCAGTACTTC
TRBD1	NA	TRBV7-9	TRBJ1-1	CASSTGAEAFF	TGTGCCAGCAGCACAGGGGCTGAAGCTTTCTTT